These 3 T cell receptor beta chains were sequenced from one sample in a study of blood T cell repertoires in COVID-19. The data were produced by immunoSEQ multiplex PCR, yet TCRdb's version contains in-frame clones alone and is incomplete. The repertoire includes some 150,000 clones, around 90% of them detected once, and roughly 4.5% sits in the top ten. The sample comprised peripheral blood. The receptors were sampled from a woman aged 55-69 years with active or convalescent COVID-19.

The chain couples TRBV6-1 to TRBJ2-7; D possibly corresponds to TRBD1 (5 bases). CDR1 MNHNS and CDR2 SASEGT come from the germline V gene. V lost 2 bases and J lost 3, with 17 bases in between. The CDR3 sequence is 16 residues long. CDR3 DNA sequence: TGTGCCAGCAGTGAATTTTGGGCAGGGAAGCGCTACGAGCAGTACTTC. As protein: CASSEFWAGKRYEQYF.

The chain recombines TRBV7-2 with TRBJ1-1; TRBD1 might be the D (6 bases). The germline gives CDR1 SGHTA, CDR2 FQGNSA. The CDR3 has 15 residues. V was clipped by 2 bases and J by 3 bases, with 13 bases between them. CDR3 bases: TGTGCCAGCAGCTTATTCCAGGGGTTGGACACTGAAGCTTTCTTT. It yields the protein CASSLFQGLDTEAFF. Variable domain in full (rest from reference TRBV7-2 and TRBJ1-1): GAGVSQSPSNKVTEKGKDVELRCDPISGHTALYWYRQSLGQGLEFLIYFQGNSAPDKSGLPSDRFSAERTGGSVSTLTIQRTQQEDSAVYLCASSLFQGLDTEAFFGQGTRLTVV.

V usage is TRBV7-9 and J usage is TRBJ1-2; D perhaps matches TRBD1 (5 bases). Germline CDR1 is SEHNR and CDR2 is FQNEAQ (reference sequence). V dropped 1 base and J dropped 4 bases, with 10 bases sitting between them. CDR3 length: 14 residues. The CDR3, as DNA: TGTGCCAGCAGCTTAGGTGGGGGGATCTATGGCTACACCTTC. It yields the protein CASSLGGGIYGYTF.